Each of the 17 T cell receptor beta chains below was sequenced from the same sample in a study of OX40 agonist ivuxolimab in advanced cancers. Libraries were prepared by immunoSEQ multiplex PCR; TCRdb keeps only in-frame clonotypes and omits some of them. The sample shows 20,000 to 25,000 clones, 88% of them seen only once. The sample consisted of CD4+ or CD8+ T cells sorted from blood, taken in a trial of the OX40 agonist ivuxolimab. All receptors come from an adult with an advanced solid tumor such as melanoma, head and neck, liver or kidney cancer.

CDR3 amino acids: CASSELVWTEGNTEAFF. The CDR3 coding sequence is TGTGCCAGCAGTGAACTGGTGTGGACAGAGGGAAACACTGAAGCTTTCTTT. The chain uses TRBV6-1 and TRBJ1-1; TRBD1 might be the D (6 bases). Germline CDR1 MNHNS, CDR2 SASEGT. The length of the CDR3 is 17 residues. Trimming cost V 2 bases and J 2 bases, with 18 bases left between them.

CDR3: CASSKTGARETQYF. CDR3 bases: TGTGCCAGCAGTAAGACAGGGGCGCGAGAGACCCAGTACTTC. This chain joins TRBV25-1 and TRBJ2-5, with 8 positions matching TRBD1. V dropped 5 bases and J dropped 4; count of bases not matched to a gene: 6. The CDR3 sequence is 14 residues long. Per germline, CDR1 MGHDK and CDR2 SYGVNS.

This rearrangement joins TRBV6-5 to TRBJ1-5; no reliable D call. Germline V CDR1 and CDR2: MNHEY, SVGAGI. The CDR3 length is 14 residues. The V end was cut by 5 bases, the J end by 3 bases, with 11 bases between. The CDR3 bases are TGTGCCAGCAGTCCCGTCTACGACAATCAGCCCCAGCATTTT. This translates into CASSPVYDNQPQHF.

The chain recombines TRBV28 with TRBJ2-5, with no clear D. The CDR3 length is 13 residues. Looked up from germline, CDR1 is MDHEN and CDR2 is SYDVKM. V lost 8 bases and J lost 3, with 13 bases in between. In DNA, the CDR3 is TGTGCCAGCCACAAGGGCGCAGAAGAGACCCAGTACTTC. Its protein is CASHKGAEETQYF.

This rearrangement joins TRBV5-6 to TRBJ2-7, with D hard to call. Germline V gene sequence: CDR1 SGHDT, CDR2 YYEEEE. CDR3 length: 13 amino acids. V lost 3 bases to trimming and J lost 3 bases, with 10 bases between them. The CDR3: CASSYNTGYEQYF. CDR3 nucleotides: TGTGCCAGCAGCTATAACACCGGCTACGAGCAGTACTTC.

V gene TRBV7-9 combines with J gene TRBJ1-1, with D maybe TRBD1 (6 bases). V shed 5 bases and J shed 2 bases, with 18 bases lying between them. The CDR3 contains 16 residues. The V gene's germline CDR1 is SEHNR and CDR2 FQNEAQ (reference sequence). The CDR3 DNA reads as TGTGCCAGCAGCCGGGCGGGGCAAGGGGGTAACACTGAAGCTTTCTTT. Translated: CASSRAGQGGNTEAFF. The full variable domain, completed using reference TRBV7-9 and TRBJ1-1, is DTGVSQNPRHKITKRGQNVTFRCDPISEHNRLYWYRQTLGQGPEFLTYFQNEAQLEKSRLLSDRFSAERPKGSFSTLEIQRTEQGDSAMYLCASSRAGQGGNTEAFFGQGTRLTVV.

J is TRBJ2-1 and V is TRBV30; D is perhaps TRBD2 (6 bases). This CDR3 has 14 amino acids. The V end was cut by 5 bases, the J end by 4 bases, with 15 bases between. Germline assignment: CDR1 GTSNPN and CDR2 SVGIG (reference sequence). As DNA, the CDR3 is TGTGCCTGGGACCGGGACTCCCCTTACAATGAGCAGTTCTTC. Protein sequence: CAWDRDSPYNEQFF.

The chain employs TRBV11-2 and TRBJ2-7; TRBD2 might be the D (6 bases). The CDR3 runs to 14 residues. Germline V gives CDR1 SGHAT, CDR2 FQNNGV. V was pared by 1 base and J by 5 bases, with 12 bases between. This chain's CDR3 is CASSLAPWGDEQYF. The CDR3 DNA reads TGTGCCAGCAGCTTAGCCCCCTGGGGGGACGAGCAGTACTTC.

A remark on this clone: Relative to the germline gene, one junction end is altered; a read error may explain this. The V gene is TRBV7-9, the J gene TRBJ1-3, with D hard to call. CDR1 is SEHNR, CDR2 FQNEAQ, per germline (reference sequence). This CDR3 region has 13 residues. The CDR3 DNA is TGTGCCAGCGAGAGGGAACGCGGAAACACCATACATTTT. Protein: CASERERGNTIHF.

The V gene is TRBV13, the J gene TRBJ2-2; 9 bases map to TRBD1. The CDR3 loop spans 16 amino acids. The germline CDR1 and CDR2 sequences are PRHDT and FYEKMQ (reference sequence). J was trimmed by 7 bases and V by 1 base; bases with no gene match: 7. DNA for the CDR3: TGTGCCAGCAGCTTAGCGCTGACAGGGGGTATCGGGGAGCTGTTTTTT. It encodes CASSLALTGGIGELFF.

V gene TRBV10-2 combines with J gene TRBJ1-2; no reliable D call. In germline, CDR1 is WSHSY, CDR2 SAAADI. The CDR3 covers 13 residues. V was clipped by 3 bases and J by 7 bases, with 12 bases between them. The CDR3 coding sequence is TGCGCCAGCAGTGAAGGGCTGATTGGTGGCTACACCTTC. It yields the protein CASSEGLIGGYTF.

DNA for the CDR3: TGTGCCAGCAGCTCGGGACAGGGTTGGGGTGGCACTGAAGCTTTCTTT. Amino acids: CASSSGQGWGGTEAFF. V is TRBV13 and J is TRBJ1-1, with 9 bases fitting TRBD1. J lost 4 bases, V lost 4 bases, and 10 bases had no gene match. CDR1 is PRHDT, CDR2 FYEKMQ, per germline (reference sequence). The CDR3 has 16 residues.

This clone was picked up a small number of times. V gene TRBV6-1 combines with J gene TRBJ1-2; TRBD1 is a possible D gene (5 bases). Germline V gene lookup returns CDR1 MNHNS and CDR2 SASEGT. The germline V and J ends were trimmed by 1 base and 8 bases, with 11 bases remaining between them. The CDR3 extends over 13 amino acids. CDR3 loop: CASSEGQFVGYTF. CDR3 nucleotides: TGTGCCAGCAGTGAAGGACAGTTCGTCGGCTACACCTTC.

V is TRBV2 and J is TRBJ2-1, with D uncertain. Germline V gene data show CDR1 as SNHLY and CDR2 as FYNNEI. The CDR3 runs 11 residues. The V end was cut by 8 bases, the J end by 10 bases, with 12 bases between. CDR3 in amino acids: CASPSSREQFF. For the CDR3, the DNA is TGTGCCAGCCCTTCTAGTCGCGAGCAGTTCTTC. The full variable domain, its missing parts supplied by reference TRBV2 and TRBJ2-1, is EPEVTQTPSHQVTQMGQEVILRCVPISNHLYFYWYRQILGQKVEFLVSFYNNEISEKSEIFDDQFSVERPDGSNFTLKIRSTKLEDSAMYFCASPSSREQFFGPGTRLTVL.

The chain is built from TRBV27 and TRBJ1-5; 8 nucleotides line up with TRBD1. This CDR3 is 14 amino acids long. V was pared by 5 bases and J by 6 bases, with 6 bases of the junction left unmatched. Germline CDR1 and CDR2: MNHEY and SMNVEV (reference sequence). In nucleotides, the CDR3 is TGTGCCAGCAGTGGGACAGGCGCTGGTCAGCCCCAGCATTTT. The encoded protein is CASSGTGAGQPQHF.

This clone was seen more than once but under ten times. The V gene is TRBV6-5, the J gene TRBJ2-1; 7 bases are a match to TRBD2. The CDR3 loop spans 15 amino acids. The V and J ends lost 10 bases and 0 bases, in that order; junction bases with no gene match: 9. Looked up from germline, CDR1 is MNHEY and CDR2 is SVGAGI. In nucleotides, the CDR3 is TGTGCCACCCGGGGGGAAAGTTCCTCCTACAATGAGCAGTTCTTC. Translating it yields CATRGESSSYNEQFF.

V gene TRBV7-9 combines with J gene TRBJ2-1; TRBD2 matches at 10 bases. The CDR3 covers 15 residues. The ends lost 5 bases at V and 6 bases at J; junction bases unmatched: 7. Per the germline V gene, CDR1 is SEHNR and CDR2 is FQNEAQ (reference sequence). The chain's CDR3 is CASSIPSGSSNEQFF. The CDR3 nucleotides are TGTGCCAGCAGCATCCCTAGCGGGAGTTCCAATGAGCAGTTCTTC.